The rows below give T cell receptor beta chains drawn from one sample of a study of Graves' ophthalmopathy and Graves' hyperthyroidism. One entry per CDR3 protein, called by TCRdb with MiXCR from the multiplex PCR reads. The table lists 150,000 to 200,000 distinct CDR3 sequences, around two fifths of them singletons. The specimen was peripheral blood. The receptors shown here come from a man aged 25 to 40 with Graves' ophthalmopathy. Each CDR3 is given with its conserved first and last residue. The D gene is left open where the match is weak. Clone size appears in some rows only: once, few, many, or a class for an expanded clone.

v_gene	d_gene	abundance	j_gene	CDR3nt	CDR3aa
TRBV7-9	.	many	TRBJ1-2	TGTGCCAGCAGTGACTCCACTAACTATGGCTACACCTTC	CASSDSTNYGYTF
TRBV15	TRBD1	.	TRBJ1-5	TGTGCCACCAGCAGAGATGGGCAGGGGGCTTGGCCCCAGCATTTT	CATSRDGQGAWPQHF
TRBV6-2/TRBV6-3	.	few	TRBJ1-2	TGTGCCAGCAGTTTCACAGGGAAATATGGCTACACCTTC	CASSFTGKYGYTF
TRBV28	.	.	TRBJ2-5	TGTGCCAGCAGTGGGACTTGGTACCAAGGGACCCAGTACTTC	CASSGTWYQGTQYF
TRBV12-3/TRBV12-4	.	many	TRBJ1-2	TGTGCCAGCAGTTTTCACGGAAACTATGGCTACACCTTC	CASSFHGNYGYTF
TRBV11-2	TRBD2	many	TRBJ2-2	TGTGCCAGCAGCCCGGGACTAGGGGGGAAGGCCGGGGAGCTGTTTTTT	CASSPGLGGKAGELFF
TRBV28	.	.	TRBJ1-1	TGTGCCAGCAGGTTTGGAGAAACTGAAGCTTTCTTT	CASRFGETEAFF
TRBV11-2	.	many	TRBJ1-5	TGTGCCAGCAGCTTAGGGGGAGGGGGTATGGGCAATCAGCCCCAGCATTTT	CASSLGGGGMGNQPQHF
TRBV27	TRBD1	.	TRBJ2-7	TGTGCCAGCAGTTTGGGGGTAGGGGGCTATTACGAGCAGTACTTC	CASSLGVGGYYEQYF
TRBV30	.	many	TRBJ1-2	TGTGCCTGGTTTGGGAACTATGGCTACACCTTC	CAWFGNYGYTF
TRBV7-2	TRBD2	many	TRBJ2-7	TGTGCCAGCAGCCCGGGACTAGGGTACGAGCAGTACTTC	CASSPGLGYEQYF
TRBV7-2	TRBD2	many	TRBJ2-7	TGTGCCAGCAGCTTAGTAGCGGGGCTCTACGAGCAGTACTTC	CASSLVAGLYEQYF
TRBV28	TRBD1	many	TRBJ1-5	TGTGCCAGCATCTCGGGACAGGGAAATCAGCCCCAGCATTTT	CASISGQGNQPQHF
TRBV6-5	.	many	TRBJ1-5	TGTGCCAGCAGTTACCTTCCGGGGGTTCAGCCCCAGCATTTT	CASSYLPGVQPQHF
TRBV11-2	.	.	TRBJ1-2	TGTGCCAGCAGCCCTTGGGAGGAGCCCGCTAACTATGGCTACACCTTC	CASSPWEEPANYGYTF
TRBV20-1	.	many	TRBJ2-6	TGCAGTGGAGGGAAGGGTTCTGGGGCCAACGTCCTGACTTTC	CSGGKGSGANVLTF
TRBV6-1	.	many	TRBJ1-5	TGTGCCAGCAGTGCGATGGTGGGAACTGGGGGACATCAGCCCCAGCATTTT	CASSAMVGTGGHQPQHF
TRBV12-3/TRBV12-4	.	many	TRBJ1-2	TGTGCCAGCAGTTTAGATGGCAGGGGATATGGCTACACCTTC	CASSLDGRGYGYTF
TRBV12-3/TRBV12-4	.	many	TRBJ2-5	TGTGCCAGCAGCCCCGAGGGGAGGGAGACCCAGTACTTC	CASSPEGRETQYF
TRBV20-1	TRBD1	.	TRBJ2-7	TGCAGTGCTAGAGTTGATGGACAGGGGGGCTACGAGCAGTACTTC	CSARVDGQGGYEQYF
TRBV28	.	.	TRBJ2-5	TGTGCCACGCAGGACATCCGGGGGACCCAGTACTTC	CATQDIRGTQYF
TRBV28	TRBD1	.	TRBJ1-2	TGTGCCAGCAGTTTAGGACAGGGTCTTTACTATGGCTACACCTTC	CASSLGQGLYYGYTF
TRBV12-3/TRBV12-4	.	medium-sized	TRBJ1-5	TGTGCCAGCAGTTTAGTGGGCGGAGGCCATCAGCCCCAGCATTTT	CASSLVGGGHQPQHF
TRBV19	.	many	TRBJ1-1	TGTGCCAGTAGTACCTTTGAGGACAGCCCCATGAACACTGAAGCTTTCTTT	CASSTFEDSPMNTEAFF
TRBV20-1	.	.	TRBJ1-2	TGCAGTGCTAGGTTATCAACAGGTCTAGGAGGCTACACCTTC	CSARLSTGLGGYTF
TRBV6-2/TRBV6-3	TRBD1	many	TRBJ1-5	TGTGCCAGCAGTTACTTTGCCGGGACAGGGGGCGCGGGTCAGCCCCAGCATTTT	CASSYFAGTGGAGQPQHF
TRBV27	.	.	TRBJ1-1	TGTGCCAGCAGACCCGACCCGAACACTGAAGCTTTCTTT	CASRPDPNTEAFF
TRBV6-1	.	few	TRBJ1-1	TGTGCCAGCAGTGAAGTCTGGGAAGGAACTGAAGCTTTCTTT	CASSEVWEGTEAFF
TRBV27	TRBD1	many	TRBJ1-5	TGTGCCAGCAGTAGTCTCGACAGGGGGTACGATCAGCCCCAGCATTTT	CASSSLDRGYDQPQHF
TRBV6-2/TRBV6-3	.	many	TRBJ2-7	TGTGCCAGCAGTTCGCGCGGACAGACCTACGAGCAGTACTTC	CASSSRGQTYEQYF
TRBV28	.	.	TRBJ1-2	TGTGCCAGCAGATTGGGGGGCGAGAACTATGGCTACACCTTC	CASRLGGENYGYTF
TRBV29-1	TRBD1	.	TRBJ1-2	TGCAGCGTTGCCTTTGGGGCAGGGGGCGCAAATGGCTACACCTTC	CSVAFGAGGANGYTF
TRBV20-1	.	many	TRBJ2-7	TGCAGTGCTAGAGAGGAGGACGAGCAGTACTTC	CSAREEDEQYF
TRBV30	.	many	TRBJ1-1	TGTGCCTGGAGTAAGATGGTGTGGGAGCCTAGGGGGAAGACTGAAGCTTTCTTT	CAWSKMVWEPRGKTEAFF
TRBV5-1	TRBD1	.	TRBJ1-2	TGCGCCAGCAGCTCACTGGGACAGGGCTATGGCTACACCTTC	CASSSLGQGYGYTF
TRBV29-1	.	.	TRBJ2-5	TGCAGCGTTGTAAGTCAGCAAGAGACCCAGTACTTC	CSVVSQQETQYF
TRBV7-9	.	many	TRBJ2-2	TGTGCCAGCAGCTTAGTCAACGTTGACACCGGGGAGCTGTTTTTT	CASSLVNVDTGELFF
TRBV6-5	TRBD1	.	TRBJ1-1	TGTGCCAGCAGTTATGACGGGACAGCCTTGGAAGAAGCTTTCTTT	CASSYDGTALEEAFF
TRBV12-3/TRBV12-4	.	.	TRBJ2-7	TGTGCCAGCAGTTTGAACAGATACTCCTACGAGCAGTACTTC	CASSLNRYSYEQYF
TRBV6-2/TRBV6-3	.	many	TRBJ2-7	TGTGCCAGCAGGGGAGGACGCTACGAGCAGTACTTC	CASRGGRYEQYF
TRBV11-2	TRBD2	many	TRBJ2-5	TGTGCCAGCAGCCTCATCGGTCGCGGGAGGGCCATGGAGACCCAGTACTTC	CASSLIGRGRAMETQYF
TRBV10-3	.	many	TRBJ2-7	TGTGCCATCAGGACCAGTTTGACCTACGAGCAGTACTTC	CAIRTSLTYEQYF
TRBV6-1	.	.	TRBJ1-1	TGTGCCAGCACCCGCCCAGGGACCCTGGAAGCTTTCTTT	CASTRPGTLEAFF
TRBV6-1	.	.	TRBJ2-5	TGTGCCAGCAGTCGCTATAGGGGGGCGGGGGAGACCCAGTACTTC	CASSRYRGAGETQYF
TRBV12-3/TRBV12-4	.	.	TRBJ2-5	TGTGCCAGCAGTGGGTTCAGAGAGACCCAGTACTTC	CASSGFRETQYF
TRBV4-3	TRBD1	many	TRBJ1-6	TGCGCCAGCAGCCAACACATGGGACAGGGAGATTCACCCCTCCACTTT	CASSQHMGQGDSPLHF
TRBV30	TRBD2	many	TRBJ2-5	TGTGCCTGGGGTCTAGCGGTTCAAGAGACCCAGTACTTC	CAWGLAVQETQYF
TRBV11-3	.	many	TRBJ2-2	TGTGCCAGCAAAGAGAGGGGGACGGAGACCGGGGAGCTGTTTTTT	CASKERGTETGELFF
TRBV19	.	.	TRBJ1-5	TGTGCCAGTAGTATGTATTTGGGGTCCGGTCAGCCCCAGCATTTT	CASSMYLGSGQPQHF
TRBV12-3/TRBV12-4	TRBD2	.	TRBJ2-5	TGTGCCAGCAGTTTTCGCGGTCGGAGCGGGAGATCGGAGACCCAGTACTTC	CASSFRGRSGRSETQYF
TRBV12-3/TRBV12-4	.	.	TRBJ2-7	TGTGCCAGCCGACGAGGGCTCCTCTACGAGCAGTACTTC	CASRRGLLYEQYF
TRBV12-3/TRBV12-4	TRBD1	.	TRBJ1-1	TGTGCCAGCAGGTCCCCAGGGGGCGTTGAAGCTTTCTTT	CASRSPGGVEAFF
TRBV6-2/TRBV6-3	.	.	TRBJ2-2	TGTGCCAGCAGTATAACGCGCACCGGGGAGCTGTTTTTT	CASSITRTGELFF
TRBV6-1	TRBD1	.	TRBJ2-7	TGTGCCAGCAGTATAAGCCGACAGGGAAGCTCCTACGAGCAGTACTTC	CASSISRQGSSYEQYF
TRBV13	.	many	TRBJ2-7	TGTGCCAGCAGCTGGTCGGCGGGGCTCTCCTACGAGCAGTACTTC	CASSWSAGLSYEQYF